This T cell receptor (beta chain) was sequenced for a study of control samples from healthy donors and cancer patients. V trimming: 0 bases; J trimming: 2 bases; junction bases outside the gene matches: 3. Germline loops: CDR1 SGDLS, CDR2 YYNGEE. The length of the CDR3 is 16 residues. TCRdb keeps only in-frame clones here, not all; method: immunoSEQ multiplex PCR. This table holds about 89,000 clones, about 89% found once. The sequencing sample was made of blood. The rearrangement links TRBV9 to TRBJ2-5; 11 bases align to TRBD2. The TCR comes from a man aged 30 to 45 in good health. CDR3 nucleotides: TGTGCCAGCAGCGTAGGTAGCGGGGGGGTACAAGAGACCCAGTACTTC. Its protein product is CASSVGSGGVQETQYF.